These 21 T cell receptor beta chains originate from one sample sequenced in a study of CD8+ T cells in alopecia areata. Extracted RNA was reverse transcribed into cDNA, the sequencing template. TCRdb keeps only in-frame clones here, not all; method: immunoSEQ multiplex PCR. Of approximately 82,000 clones listed, roughly half are singletons. Sequencing was performed on NKG2D-high CD8+ T cells sorted from blood. These receptor sequences come from a human donor with alopecia areata.

For this clone: At one end the junction does not follow the germline gene, possibly because of a read error. The chain links TRBV7-9 to TRBJ1-2, with D possibly being TRBD1 (5 bases). The germline V gene has CDR1 SEHNR and CDR2 FQNEAQ (reference sequence). This CDR3 contains 15 residues. The CDR3 DNA follows: TGTGCCAGCAGCCAGACAGAGCTTATTAACTTTGGCTACACCTTC. Translating gives CASSQTELINFGYTF.

The J gene is TRBJ1-2, the V gene TRBV29-1, with D unresolved. The V and J ends lost 4 bases and 8 bases respectively, with 11 bases between them. The germline V gene has CDR1 SQVTM and CDR2 ANQGSEA. The CDR3 extends over 11 amino acids. The CDR3 is CSVADSSGYTF. CDR3 DNA sequence: TGCAGCGTTGCGGACTCGTCCGGCTACACCTTC.

This clone was counted between two and nine times. The chain has TRBV28 and TRBJ2-1; D is perhaps TRBD1 (5 bases). Trimming stripped 7 bases from V and 8 bases from J, with 15 bases between. From germline, CDR1 is MDHEN and CDR2 SYDVKM. This CDR3 is built from 13 residues. DNA of the CDR3: TGTGCCAGCAAGGGGATAGTACCTCATGAGCAGTTCTTC. It specifies CASKGIVPHEQFF.

V is TRBV2 and J is TRBJ1-2, with D possibly TRBD1 on 5 matching bases. Germline CDR1 reads SNHLY; CDR2 reads FYNNEI. V lost 10 bases and J lost 5, with 14 bases in between. The CDR3 length is 12 residues. The CDR3 bases are TGTGCCATCACCGGGACGGTGTATGGCTACACCTTC. Protein: CAITGTVYGYTF.

The rearrangement joins TRBV5-1 to TRBJ2-1, with D perhaps matching TRBD1 (5 bases). The CDR3 contains 14 residues. Germline V gives CDR1 SGHRS, CDR2 YFSETQ. V gave up 5 bases and J gave up 6 bases, with 15 bases separating them. CDR3 bases: TGCGCCAGCAGTGGAGACAGAACCGCCAATGAGCAGTTCTTC. It yields the protein CASSGDRTANEQFF.

This clone was counted between two and nine times. The chain uses TRBV29-1 and TRBJ2-7; either TRBD1 or TRBD2 may supply D (5 bases each). This CDR3 comprises 13 residues. The V gene's germline CDR1 is SQVTM and CDR2 ANQGSEA. V lost 3 bases to trimming and J lost 2 bases, with 11 bases between them. CDR3 coding DNA: TGCAGCGTTGAGGGACGTAGTACCTACGAGCAGTACTTC. It translates to CSVEGRSTYEQYF.

The chain links TRBV4-1 to TRBJ2-5; the match to TRBD2 covers 9 bases. This CDR3 comprises 17 residues. The V and J ends lost 0 bases and 5 bases, in that order; junction bases with no gene match: 10. The germline V gene encodes CDR1 MGHRA and CDR2 YSYEKL. The CDR3 here is CASSQDRSGGSRETQYF. For the CDR3, the DNA is TGCGCCAGCAGCCAAGATCGAAGCGGGGGGTCCCGGGAGACCCAGTACTTC.

The genes are TRBV30 and TRBJ2-3, with a tentative D call TRBD1 (5 bases). Germline assignment: CDR1 GTSNPN and CDR2 SVGIG (reference sequence). The CDR3 runs to 14 residues. V was clipped by 1 base and J by 2 bases, with 10 bases between them. CDR3 loop: CAWSELTDTDTQYF. In DNA form, the CDR3 reads TGTGCCTGGAGTGAATTGACAGACACAGATACGCAGTATTTT.

The genes are TRBV4-1 and TRBJ2-3; tentative D call: TRBD2 (6 bases). The germline V and J ends were trimmed by 2 bases and 1 base, with 16 bases remaining between them. This CDR3 region has 17 residues. Germline-derived CDR1 and CDR2 are MGHRA and YSYEKL. CDR3 protein: CASSQRLVAERTDTQYF. CDR3 sequence (DNA): TGCGCCAGCAGCCAACGCCTTGTAGCGGAACGCACAGATACGCAGTATTTT.

The chain employs TRBV5-1 and TRBJ2-7, with 12 bases identical to TRBD1. The V segment lost 5 bases and the J segment 5 bases; nucleotides outside the gene matches: 5. There are 14 residues in the CDR3. Germline lookup yields CDR1 SGHRS and CDR2 YFSETQ. The CDR3 DNA is TGCGCCAGCAGGTCCGGGACAGGGGGCGACGAGCAGTACTTC. Encoded protein: CASRSGTGGDEQYF.

V usage is TRBV29-1 and J usage is TRBJ1-1; D possibly corresponds to TRBD1 (6 bases). The ends were cut back, 2 bases at V and 9 bases at J, with 22 bases in the middle. Germline CDR1 SQVTM, CDR2 ANQGSEA. The CDR3 totals 15 residues. The CDR3: CSVELGSGGGRKAFF. CDR3 DNA: TGCAGCGTTGAACTCGGATCGGGAGGGGGGCGAAAAGCTTTCTTT. The full variable domain, in which reference TRBV29-1 and TRBJ1-1 provide the parts outside the CDR3, is SAVISQKPSRDICQRGTSLTIQCQVDSQVTMMFWYRQQPGQSLTLIATANQGSEATYESGFVIDKFPISRPNLTFSTLTVSNMSPEDSSIYLCSVELGSGGGRKAFFGQGTRLTVV.

This clone has a single count. The chain employs TRBV27 and TRBJ1-1, with unresolved D. With 3 bases removed from V and 0 bases from J, the gap between germline ends came to 5 bases. This CDR3 has 13 residues. CDR1 MNHEY and CDR2 SMNVEV come from the germline V gene (reference sequence). CDR3 nucleotide sequence: TGTGCCAGCAGTTTTGAGGTGAACACTGAAGCTTTCTTT. Amino acids: CASSFEVNTEAFF.

The chain joins TRBV30 to TRBJ2-2, with 7 positions matching TRBD1. V was clipped by 2 bases and J by 7 bases; unmatched bases: 1. The CDR3 extends over 12 amino acids. The germline gives CDR1 GTSNPN, CDR2 SVGIG (reference sequence). The CDR3 sequence: CAWSHRGGELFF. The CDR3 DNA is TGTGCCTGGAGTCACAGGGGCGGGGAGCTGTTTTTT.

The chain links TRBV29-1 to TRBJ1-2, with no clear D. CDR3 length: 14 residues. Per germline, CDR1 SQVTM and CDR2 ANQGSEA. V lost 0 bases and J lost 4, with 12 bases in between. The CDR3 nucleotides read TGCAGCGTTGAAGATTTAGGGAACTTCTATGGCTACACCTTC. Translated, it gives CSVEDLGNFYGYTF. Using reference TRBV29-1 and TRBJ1-2 for the parts outside the CDR3, the full variable domain is SAVISQKPSRDICQRGTSLTIQCQVDSQVTMMFWYRQQPGQSLTLIATANQGSEATYESGFVIDKFPISRPNLTFSTLTVSNMSPEDSSIYLCSVEDLGNFYGYTFGSGTRLTVV.

V is TRBV2 and J is TRBJ2-3; D gene uncertain. V shed 10 bases and J shed 6 bases, with 14 bases lying between them. The germline V gene has CDR1 SNHLY and CDR2 FYNNEI. The length of the CDR3 is 12 residues. The CDR3 here is CAILKQMDTQYF. The CDR3, as DNA: TGTGCCATTCTAAAACAGATGGATACGCAGTATTTT.

This sequence joins TRBV27 and TRBJ2-1; D gene unclear. Trimming stripped 4 bases from V and 5 bases from J, with 6 bases between. Looked up from germline, CDR1 is MNHEY and CDR2 is SMNVEV (reference sequence). The CDR3 sequence is 12 residues long. The CDR3: CASSSRDNEQFF. The CDR3 coding sequence is TGTGCCAGCAGTTCCAGAGACAATGAGCAGTTCTTC.

This clone was seen more than once but under ten times. The chain uses TRBV29-1 and TRBJ2-7, with TRBD1 identical over 8 bases. The CDR3 spans 15 residues. The V gene end was trimmed by 4 bases and the J gene end by 2 bases; junction bases not matched to a gene: 10. Per germline, CDR1 SQVTM and CDR2 ANQGSEA. The CDR3 sequence: CSVANAGTGPYEQYF. The CDR3 bases are TGCAGCGTTGCTAATGCCGGGACAGGTCCCTACGAGCAGTACTTC.

V and J are TRBV29-1 and TRBJ2-1; TRBD2 is a possible D gene (6 bases). The ends were cut back, 6 bases at V and 0 bases at J, with 18 bases in the middle. This CDR3 is 16 amino acids long. The V gene's germline CDR1 is SQVTM and CDR2 ANQGSEA. CDR3 coding DNA: TGCAGCGTGGCCAAACCGGACGGGAGCTCCTACAATGAGCAGTTCTTC. Translating gives CSVAKPDGSSYNEQFF.

V usage is TRBV7-2 and J usage is TRBJ2-3; D is possibly TRBD2 (5 bases). The CDR3 loop spans 14 amino acids. Germline CDR1 reads SGHTA; CDR2 reads FQGNSA. The germline V and J ends were trimmed by 1 base and 3 bases, with 8 bases remaining between them. Written as DNA, the CDR3 is TGTGCCAGCAGCTTAGATCGGGGAACAGATACGCAGTATTTT. This gives the protein CASSLDRGTDTQYF. The entire variable domain, with the rest obtained from reference TRBV7-2 and TRBJ2-3, is as follows: GAGVSQSPSNKVTEKGKDVELRCDPISGHTALYWYRQSLGQGLEFLIYFQGNSAPDKSGLPSDRFSAERTGGSVSTLTIQRTQQEDSAVYLCASSLDRGTDTQYFGPGTRLTVL.

This clone has just a few counts. Here the CDR3 DNA reads TGCAGCGTTGAAGCTCCGGACTGGGATGGCTACACCTTC. It codes for CSVEAPDWDGYTF. The V gene is TRBV29-1, the J gene TRBJ1-2, with unresolved D. The V gene's germline CDR1 is SQVTM and CDR2 ANQGSEA. The ends were cut back, 1 base at V and 6 bases at J, with 12 bases in the middle. The CDR3 contains 13 residues.

This chain connects TRBV5-1 to TRBJ2-7; 9 bases are shared with TRBD2. V was pared by 3 bases and J by 4 bases, with 8 bases of the junction left unmatched. This CDR3 region has 15 residues. Germline CDR1 is SGHRS and CDR2 is YFSETQ. CDR3 nucleotides: TGCGCCAGCAGCTCCGCAGCGGGAGGAGGTTACGAGCAGTACTTC. Its translation is CASSSAAGGGYEQYF.